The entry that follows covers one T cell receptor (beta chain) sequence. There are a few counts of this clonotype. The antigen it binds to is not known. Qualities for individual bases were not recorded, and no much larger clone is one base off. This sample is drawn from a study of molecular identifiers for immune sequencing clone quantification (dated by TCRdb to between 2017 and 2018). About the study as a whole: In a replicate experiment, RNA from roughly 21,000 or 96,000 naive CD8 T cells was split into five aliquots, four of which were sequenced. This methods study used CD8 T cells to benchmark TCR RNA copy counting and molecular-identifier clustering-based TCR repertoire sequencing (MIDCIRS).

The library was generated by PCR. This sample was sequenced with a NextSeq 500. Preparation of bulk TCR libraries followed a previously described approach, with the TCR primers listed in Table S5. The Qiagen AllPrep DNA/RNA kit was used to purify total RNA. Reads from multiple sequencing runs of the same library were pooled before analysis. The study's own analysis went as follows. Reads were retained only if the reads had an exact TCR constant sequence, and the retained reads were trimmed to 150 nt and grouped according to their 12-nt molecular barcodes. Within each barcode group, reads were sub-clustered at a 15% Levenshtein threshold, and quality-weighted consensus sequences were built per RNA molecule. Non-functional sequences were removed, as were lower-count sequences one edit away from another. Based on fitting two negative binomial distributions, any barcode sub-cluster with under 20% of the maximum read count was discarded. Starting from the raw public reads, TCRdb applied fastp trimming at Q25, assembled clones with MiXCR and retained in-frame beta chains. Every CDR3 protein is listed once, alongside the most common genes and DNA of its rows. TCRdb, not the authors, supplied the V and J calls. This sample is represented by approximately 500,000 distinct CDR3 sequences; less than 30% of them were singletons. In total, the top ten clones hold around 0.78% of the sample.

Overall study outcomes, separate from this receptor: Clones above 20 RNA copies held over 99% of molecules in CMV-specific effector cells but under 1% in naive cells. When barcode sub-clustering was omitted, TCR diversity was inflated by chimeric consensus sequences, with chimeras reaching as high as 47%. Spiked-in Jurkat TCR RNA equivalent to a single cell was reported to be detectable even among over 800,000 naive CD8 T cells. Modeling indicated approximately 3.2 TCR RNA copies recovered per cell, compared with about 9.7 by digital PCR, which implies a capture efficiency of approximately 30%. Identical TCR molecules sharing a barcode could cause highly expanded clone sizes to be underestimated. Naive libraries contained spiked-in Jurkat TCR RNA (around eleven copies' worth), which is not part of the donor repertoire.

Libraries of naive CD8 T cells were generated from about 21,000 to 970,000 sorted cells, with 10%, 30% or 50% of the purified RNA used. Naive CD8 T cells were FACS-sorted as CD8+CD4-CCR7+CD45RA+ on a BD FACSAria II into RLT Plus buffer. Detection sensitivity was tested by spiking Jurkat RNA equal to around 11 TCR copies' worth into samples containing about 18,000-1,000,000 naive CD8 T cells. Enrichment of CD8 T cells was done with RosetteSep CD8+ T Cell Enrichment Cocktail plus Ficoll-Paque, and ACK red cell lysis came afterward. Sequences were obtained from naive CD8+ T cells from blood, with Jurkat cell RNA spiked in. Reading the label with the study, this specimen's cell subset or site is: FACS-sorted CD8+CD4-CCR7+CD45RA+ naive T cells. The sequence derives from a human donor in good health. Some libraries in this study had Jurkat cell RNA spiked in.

Here the CDR3 is given as CSARVRTPTYEQYF. The DNA sequence is TGCAGTGCTAGAGTCCGGACGCCAACCTACGAGCAGTACTTC. The V gene is TRBV20-1 and the J gene is TRBJ2-7; the D gene is not confidently resolved. Reading the germline V gene (reference sequence) gives CDR1 DFQATT and CDR2 SNEGSKA. The CDR3 holds 14 amino acids from the cysteine to the phenylalanine. Solely the CDR3 DNA is kept, with 42 bases framed from the first base. The junction shows trimming of 1 base on V and 2 bases on J, plus 12 bases between the germline ends.